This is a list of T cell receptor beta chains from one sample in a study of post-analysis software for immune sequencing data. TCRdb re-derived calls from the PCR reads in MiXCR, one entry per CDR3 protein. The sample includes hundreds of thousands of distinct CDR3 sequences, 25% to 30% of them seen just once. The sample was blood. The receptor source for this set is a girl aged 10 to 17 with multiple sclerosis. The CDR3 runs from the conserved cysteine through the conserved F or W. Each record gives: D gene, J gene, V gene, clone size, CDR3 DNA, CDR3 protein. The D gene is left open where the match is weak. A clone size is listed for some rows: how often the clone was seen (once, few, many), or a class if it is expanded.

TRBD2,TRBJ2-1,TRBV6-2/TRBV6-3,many,TGTGCCAGCAGTTACTCCCCCCCTAGCGGGATCTACAATGAGCAGTTCTTC,CASSYSPPSGIYNEQFF
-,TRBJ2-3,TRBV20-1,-,TGCAGTGCATCTAAGCGGTCTAGCACAGATACGCAGTATTTT,CSASKRSSTDTQYF
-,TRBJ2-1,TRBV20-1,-,TGCAGTGCTCGAACAGCTAGCTCCTACAATGAGCAGTTCTTC,CSARTASSYNEQFF
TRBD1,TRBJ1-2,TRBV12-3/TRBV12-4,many,TGTGCCAGCAGTCCGACAGGGGACCAAGTCTATGGCTACACCTTC,CASSPTGDQVYGYTF
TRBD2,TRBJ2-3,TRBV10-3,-,TGTGTCATCAGTGAGTTCCCCCCTAGCGGGGGCTACACAGATACGCAGTATTTT,CVISEFPPSGGYTDTQYF
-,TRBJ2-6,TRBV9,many,TGTGCCAGCAGTGGCTTATCTGGGGCCAACGTCCTGACTTTC,CASSGLSGANVLTF
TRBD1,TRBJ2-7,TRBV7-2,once,TGTGCCTGCAGCTTGGGGACAGGCCTCTCCTACGAGCAGTACTTC,CACSLGTGLSYEQYF
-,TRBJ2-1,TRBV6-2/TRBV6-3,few,TGTGCCAGCAGTCAGTTGGGCCGGGATGAGCAGTTCTTC,CASSQLGRDEQFF
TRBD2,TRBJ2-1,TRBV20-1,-,TGCAGTGCCGAAAGTCCGGGACTAGCGGGGGGTCGGGAGCAGTTCTTC,CSAESPGLAGGREQFF
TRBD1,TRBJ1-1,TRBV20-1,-,TGCAGTGCTGGGGACAGGGGGACAGGCAGGGCTGAAGCTTTCTTT,CSAGDRGTGRAEAFF
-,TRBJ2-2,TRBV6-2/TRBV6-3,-,TGTGCCAGCAGGCCAACCCACACCGGGGAGCTGTTTTTT,CASRPTHTGELFF
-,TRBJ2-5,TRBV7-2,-,TGTGCCAGCAGCTTTTCGGCCGGGGGAGAGACCCAGTACTTC,CASSFSAGGETQYF
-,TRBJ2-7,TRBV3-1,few,TGTGCCAGCAGCTCAAGAAGTTCGCGGGCCGAGCAGTACTTC,CASSSRSSRAEQYF
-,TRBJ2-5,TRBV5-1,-,TGCGCCAGCAGCTTGAGTAGTGGTTCGCGACAAGAGACCCAGTACTTC,CASSLSSGSRQETQYF
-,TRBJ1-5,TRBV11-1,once,TGTGCCAGCAGCCGGCGACGCGGGGTCTCGAATCAGCCCCAGCATTTT,CASSRRRGVSNQPQHF
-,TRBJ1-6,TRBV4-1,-,TGCGCCAGCAGCCAAGTTCAGGGGTTGCATTCACCCCTCCACTTT,CASSQVQGLHSPLHF
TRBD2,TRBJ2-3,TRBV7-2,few,TGTGCCAGCAGCCCCCGGGTGGCGGGAGGGGGAGATACGCAGTATTTT,CASSPRVAGGGDTQYF
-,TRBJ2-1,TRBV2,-,TGTGCCAGCCACGGGGGTGTCTACAATGAGCAGTTCTTC,CASHGGVYNEQFF
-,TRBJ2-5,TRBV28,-,TGTGCCAGCAGTCCCCCCAGGCGAAGGGCTCCGGAGACCCAGTACTTC,CASSPPRRRAPETQYF
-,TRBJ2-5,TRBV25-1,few,TGTGCCAGCAGTGAATATCTGACAGCCCAAGAGACCCAGTACTTC,CASSEYLTAQETQYF
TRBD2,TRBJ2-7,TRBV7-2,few,TGTGCCAGCAGCTTAGCGATGGGGGGGGTCTACGAGCAGTACTTC,CASSLAMGGVYEQYF
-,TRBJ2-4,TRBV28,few,TGTGCCAGCGGCCAGATCTTCACTCAGTACTTC,CASGQIFTQYF
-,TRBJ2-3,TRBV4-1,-,TGCGCCAGCAGCCAGGGTTTGCGGGACACAGATACGCAGTATTTT,CASSQGLRDTDTQYF
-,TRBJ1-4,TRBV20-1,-,TGCAGTGCTGTTAAAAGGGGAATGGAAGTTAATGAAAAACTGTTTTTT,CSAVKRGMEVNEKLFF
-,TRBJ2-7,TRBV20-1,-,TGCAGTGCACCCCCCGCGGGGTTGGGCGAGCAGTACTTC,CSAPPAGLGEQYF
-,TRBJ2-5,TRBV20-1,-,TGCAGTACTCAGCTCGGGGTAGAAGAGACCCAGTACTTC,CSTQLGVEETQYF
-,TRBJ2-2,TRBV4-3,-,TGCGCCAGCAGCCAAAGGTTTAACACCGGGGAGCTGTTTTTT,CASSQRFNTGELFF